The entry that follows covers one T cell receptor beta chain sequence. The antigen is undetermined. The data derive from a study of T cells expressing NK-cell markers. Turning to the study itself: HCMV seropositivity marked seven of the eight sequenced donors; one was seronegative. Study-wide points: The leading position in the CD3+CD56-NKG2C+ fraction of several donors also went to these clonotypes.

The CDR3 loop spans 17 amino acids. The germline V gene has CDR1 SGHRS and CDR2 YFSETQ. TCRdb reprocessed the 5' RACE reads and stores each CDR3 protein as one record, lacking DNA. This table holds 300,000 to 450,000 distinct CDR3 sequences. This receptor was identified in a man aged 18 to 69 in good health. Sequencing was carried out using blood T cells: a sorted CD56 or NKG2C T cell subset, CD4+ or CD8+ T cells, or bulk PBMC T cells (not recorded which). V usage is TRBV5-1 and J usage is TRBJ2-5; TCRdb's assignment of TRBD2 cannot be checked, as there is no DNA. Here the CDR3 reads CASSTWRTSGAKETQYF.